What follows describes a single TCR beta chain. Its antigen remains unknown. Sequencing used immunoSEQ multiplex PCR; TCRdb keeps in-frame clones, though not all of them. Here the sample spans almost 30,000 clones, 76% being singletons. Unexposed donor CD4+ T cells date from about 2010-2019, before the COVID-19 pandemic. CD4+ T cells were isolated from the cells after about 11 days of culture. Germline values: CDR1 LGHDT, CDR2 YNNKEL (reference sequence). V shed 4 bases and J 4 bases; nucleotides not matched to a gene: 6. The CDR3 is made up of 14 amino acids. These data are taken from a study of CD4 T cells in relation to SARS-CoV-2 and coronaviruses. Study-wide background: ViraFEST: roughly ten-day antigen culture of PBMCs, then TCR beta CDR3 sequencing. Notes on the study in general: This crossreactivity analysis covered spike protein alone, no other viral proteins.

This TCR was sampled from a human donor in good health. The chain links TRBV3-1 (or the pseudogene TRBV3-2) to TRBJ2-7, with 8 nucleotides matching TRBD2. The specimen was CD4+ T cells from PBMCs, cultured in vitro. The CDR3 reads CASSPWTSRYEQYF. The CDR3 region has the DNA TGTGCCAGCAGCCCATGGACTAGCAGATACGAGCAGTACTTC.